The clone carrying this T cell receptor beta chain was observed at least ten times. From germline, CDR1 is MNHEY and CDR2 SMNVEV (reference sequence). Trimming pared 5 bases from V and 0 bases from J, leaving 14 bases between. The CDR3 consists of 16 residues. BIOMED2 TRB-A/B primer pools were used in multiplex TRB PCR. TCRdb re-called the multiplex PCR reads through MiXCR, storing one row per CDR3 protein. The table has some 15,000 distinct CDR3 sequences, around a quarter seen once. TRB was amplified from about 250-500 ng of blood genomic DNA. This sample was taken from a study of T and B cells in COVID-19 patients.

The V gene is TRBV27, the J gene TRBJ2-1; D remains ambiguous. The sample was blood. The receptor was derived from a human donor who had recovered from COVID-19. The CDR3 DNA reads TGTGCCAGCAGTGTCAAGGTTGTCAGCTCCTACAATGAGCAGTTCTTC. Protein sequence: CASSVKVVSSYNEQFF.